The T cell receptor (beta chain) under discussion was sequenced for a study of cytomegalovirus exposure and HLA in healthy donors (dated by TCRdb to 2015 to 2018). Regarding the complete study: An earlier analysis of some 500 of the donors reported 250 to 300 Gb of sequence data and about 100 million unique TCR beta sequences from approximately 180 million T cells. Around 300 gigabases of sequencing data and tens of millions of unique TCR sequences were included in an early release covering 550 to 650 HLA-typed donors. Among the 398 genotyped donors, roughly 80% belonged to the genetic ancestry cluster associated with self-reported Caucasian donors. The study aimed to test whether cataloging public T cell receptors could reveal signatures of past pathogen exposure. Using immunosequencing, the study profiled T cell repertoires from 500 to 800 subjects and related those repertoires to cytomegalovirus serostatus. In addition to the first cohort of 650 to 750 subjects, a separate validation cohort of 130 or so different subjects was used. High-throughput TCR immunosequencing, statistical association of individual TCRs with disease status, and machine learning were combined to predict cytomegalovirus infection status. A later analysis re-examined previously published TCR beta repertoires from roughly 720 donors and added high-resolution HLA genotyping to investigate patterns of TCR occurrence. Rather than drawing on any new phenotypic data, the later analysis identified candidate immune exposures from TCR beta sequences and the way those sequences occurred across donors. An earlier analysis of 450 to 750 of the donors used high-throughput TCR beta sequencing to judge whether each TCR beta V gene segment behaved as functional or pseudogenic. Donor age, sex, ethnicity and CMV serostatus were compiled together with the repertoire data. In a later genetic analysis, genome-wide SNP genotypes for about three fifths of the roughly 670 donors were used, and that subset was treated as a discovery cohort. All discovery cohort repertoires had been generated on a single sequencing platform. HLA typing included class I and class II loci at four-digit resolution. Typing coverage varied by locus: roughly 620-640 donors for A, B, C, DRB1 and DQB1; roughly 500 for DQA1; over 600 for DPA1; roughly 450 for DPB1. Because of strong linkage in the cohort, roughly 5 DR-DQ haplotypes were treated as single units for association and clustering. Among under 450 genotyped donors of the cohort, an average of around 240,000 unique TCR beta nucleotide sequences were sequenced per donor, roughly 20% of them non-productive.

Here V drops 3 bases and J drops 8 bases, and the junction holds 6 bases not matched to any gene. Counted from cysteine to phenylalanine, this CDR3 has 15 amino acids. Only CDR3 DNA remains: 45 bases, in frame from the first base. The germline V gene specifies SGDLS as CDR1 and YYNGEE as CDR2. This clone was recorded a few times. Its recognized antigen is unknown. Base qualities are missing; no much larger clone stands one base away. The cohort was made up of around 720 healthy bone marrow donors. Cohort members were all nominally healthy when sampled, although unrecorded immune exposures were likely present. CMV serostatus was positive for almost 300 and negative for about 55% of the 666 cohort members, and was not recorded for this donor. A peripheral blood sample was provided by each donor, and peripheral blood mononuclear cells were used for TCR beta sequencing. Genomic DNA was extracted from the blood cell samples with the Qiagen DNeasy Blood Extraction Kit.

On the study overall, not on this receptor specifically: Because some donors lacked HLA typing at each locus, the association tests relied only on the typed subset. A cluster of highly shared sequence variants was judged likely to be a technical artifact of the sequencing pipeline. In a later analysis, HLA-associated TCR beta chains were found to be more clonally expanded and to have lower generation probabilities than equally common non-associated chains. According to a later analysis, TCR association rates differed among HLA loci, with DRB1 alleles showing the most associated TCRs and HLA-C alleles showing the fewest. In the study, some 160 TCR beta chains were listed as associated with cytomegalovirus. Specific HLA alleles were associated with roughly 16,000 TCR beta sequences at a false discovery rate of 0.05 in a later analysis. A later analysis reported that several top co-occurrence clusters appeared linked to parvovirus B19, influenza, CMV and Epstein-Barr virus. Assigning TCR associations to individual alleles was difficult when HLA alleles, especially DR and DQ, strongly co-occurred. It was suggested by the authors that the approach could potentially be generalized to other disease states and immunological phenotypes. This cohort had only TCR beta chains sequenced, and the lack of alpha or paired-chain data limited which features could be detected. A further reported finding was that TCR beta sequences accurately predicted the HLA-A and HLA-B alleles for most subjects in the first cohort. An association between a missense DCLRE1C variant and V-gene and J-gene trimming of TCR beta chains was found in a later genetic analysis and replicated in an independent cohort. CMV serostatus was the only immune exposure information available for the cohort. Linkage disequilibrium might explain the correlated functional status among segregating V segments, but an unknown experimental factor could not be ruled out. In an earlier analysis of approximately 590 of the donors, most TCR beta V segments appeared in productive rearrangements about 87% or about 30% of the time, broadly matching IMGT annotations. The classifier was reported to diagnose cytomegalovirus status with high specificity and sensitivity in both the original and validation cohorts. Because the 87-base-pair reads could not distinguish some IMGT-functional V segments, including TRBV6-2 and TRBV6-3, those segments were excluded. A later analysis found that most CMV-associated TCR beta chains appeared HLA-restricted, with HLA associations seemingly driven largely by CMV exposure. Most TCR sequences were seen in very few donors, while some public TCRs were found in many individuals. In vitro tests confirmed that three of the cytomegalovirus-associated TCR beta chains recognize cytomegalovirus antigens. The presence/absence analyses assumed that sequencing depth was roughly uniform across donors, and that assumption may not be true. The earlier analysis of fewer than 750 of the donors excluded roughly 16 rarely observed V segments, including chromosome 9 orphons, because counts were too low. According to a later genetic analysis, donors in an Asian-associated ancestry cluster had fewer N-insertions in productive TCRs than the roughly 670-donor mean.

Libraries were made using the immunoSEQ multiplex PCR assay. The multiplex PCR relied on a mix of 60 forward primers for TCR Vbeta segments and 13 reverse primers for TCR Jbeta segments. A multiplex PCR assay on genomic DNA amplified the CDR3 region of rearranged TCR beta genes. The amplified TCR beta libraries were sequenced on the Illumina HiSeq System as 87-base-pair reads. Per the source publication's procedure: Across the 500 to 750 repertoires, a later analysis counted 78 million or so unique TCR beta chains, 9.5 million to 13 million of which were shared by at least two donors. Raw reads were error-corrected and collapsed into unique sequences with a nearest-neighbor algorithm that merged closely related sequences to remove PCR and sequencing errors. V, D and J gene segments were assigned by aligning CDR3 sequences to IMGT reference sequences. For a sequence to be retained, a match of at least six nucleotides was required to both a V gene segment and a J gene segment. A rearrangement was called productive if the CDR3 had no stop codons and remained in frame with V and J, and every other rearrangement was called non-productive. Following IMGT convention, CDR3 was defined as the stretch from the second conserved V-encoded cysteine to the conserved J-encoded phenylalanine. In an earlier analysis of around 540 of the donors, sequences lacking an unambiguous match to a single V gene segment were excluded. In an earlier analysis of roughly 500 of the donors, V segments were called functional above 56.7% productive rearrangements and were called segregating when the between-donor standard deviation exceeded 5%. A statistical classification framework was built to diagnose cytomegalovirus status from the catalog of TCR beta chain sequences. A later analysis assigned V and J genes by comparing TCR nucleotide sequences with IMGT/GENE-DB human TR gene sequences. Using the TCRdist pipeline, a later analysis assigned CDR3 sequences along with most-parsimonious VDJ recombination scenarios. In a later analysis, every TCR beta chain was defined by the combination of its CDR3 amino acid sequence and its V-gene family, and reads without a unique V-gene family were dropped. As a way to deal with suspected cross-contamination and a sequencing artifact, a later analysis dropped approximately 570 nucleotide sequences that were highly shared and had low generation probability. A later analysis calculated a clonal expansion index for each public chain from normalized within-repertoire ranks of inferred template counts. In a later analysis, generation probabilities were computed using a VDJ recombination model fitted to out-of-frame rearrangements, and the results were checked against IGoR. In a later analysis, hypergeometric tests were used to score TCR-TCR, TCR-HLA and TCR-CMV co-occurrence, with a repertoire-size bias correction applied to TCR pairs. A later analysis estimated false discovery rates by permuting HLA or CMV assignments 20 times. In a later analysis, co-occurring TCRs were grouped using DBSCAN, and TCRdist sequence similarity was added for clustering within HLA-allele-positive subsets. Repertoires with fewer than 30,000 or more than 120,000 public chains were left out of co-occurrence clustering, as were four to six repertoires with anomalous nucleotide sharing. The table was pulled from immuneACCESS by TCRdb, which kept in-frame rearrangements only. Such tables lose some clones; where checked, under half of the loss comes from unresolved V genes, and the rest has no known cause. That table supplies the V and J calls and clone size; D and trimming were determined from the DNA. The sample table contains around 90,000 clones; only one count was recorded for 70% to 85% of them. The leading ten clones occupy over 9% of the sample.

Sequencing used PBMCs. The TCR was taken from a human donor in good health. The chain is made from TRBV9 and TRBJ1-6, with 9 bases matching TRBD1. The encoded CDR3 is CASSGGDRAYSPLHF. Here is the DNA: TGTGCCAGCAGCGGCGGGGACAGGGCATATTCACCCCTCCACTTT. The variable domain in full, with residues beyond the CDR3 obtained from the reference TRBV9 and TRBJ1-6 genes, is DSGVTQTPKHLITATGQRVTLRCSPRSGDLSVYWYQQSLDQGLQFLIQYYNGEERAKGNILERFSAQQFPDLHSELNLSSLELGDSALYFCASSGGDRAYSPLHFGNGTRLTVT.